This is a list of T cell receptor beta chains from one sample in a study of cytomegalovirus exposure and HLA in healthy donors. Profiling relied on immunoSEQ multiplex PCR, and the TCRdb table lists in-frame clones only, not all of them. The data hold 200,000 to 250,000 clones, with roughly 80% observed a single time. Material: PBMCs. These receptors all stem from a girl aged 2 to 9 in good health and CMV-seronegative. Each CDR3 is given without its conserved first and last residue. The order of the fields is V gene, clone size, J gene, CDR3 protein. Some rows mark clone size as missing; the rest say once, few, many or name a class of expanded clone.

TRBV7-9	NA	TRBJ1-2	ASSLAGNDGYT
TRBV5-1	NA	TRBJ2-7	ASSLRDRTSYEQY
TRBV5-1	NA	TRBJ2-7	ASSAVMGLSSYEQY
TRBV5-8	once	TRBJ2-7	ASRIGMEYEQY
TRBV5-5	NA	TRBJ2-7	ASSFILRGEQY
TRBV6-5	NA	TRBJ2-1	ASSYLHGMQF
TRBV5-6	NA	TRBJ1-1	ASSRTGWNTEAF
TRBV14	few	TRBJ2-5	ASSQLQTGVRETQY
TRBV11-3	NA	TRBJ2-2	ASSLRQGNTGELF
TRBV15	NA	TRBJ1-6	ATSRDPVAYNSPLH
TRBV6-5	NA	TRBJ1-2	ASTLRGTARYT
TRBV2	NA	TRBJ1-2	ASPKRQVIANYGYT
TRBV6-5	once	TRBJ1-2	ASSSTGMGYT
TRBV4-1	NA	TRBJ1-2	ASSQAPYPEGAAYGYT
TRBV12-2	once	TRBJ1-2	ASRSGVYGYT
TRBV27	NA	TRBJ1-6	ASSPGQGARYSPLH
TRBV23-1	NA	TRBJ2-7	ASSPFTGRLRYEQY
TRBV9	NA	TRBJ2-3	ASSLGTLGTDTQY
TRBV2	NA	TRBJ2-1	ASRGSAGVYNEQF
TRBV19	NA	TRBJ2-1	ASSLTGLARNEQF
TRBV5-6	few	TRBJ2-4	ASSLRRDLAKNIQY
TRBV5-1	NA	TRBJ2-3	ASRLGLPTYTDTQY
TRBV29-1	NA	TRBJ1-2	SVETMSQGATYGYT
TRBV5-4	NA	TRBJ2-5	ASSRGTVETQY
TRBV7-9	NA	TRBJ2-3	ASSLGEGQGADTQY
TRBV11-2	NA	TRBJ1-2	ASSLGGGGGYT
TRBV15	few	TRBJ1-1	ATSSSLDTEAF
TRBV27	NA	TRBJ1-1	ASSLGRGVEAF
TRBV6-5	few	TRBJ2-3	ASSYREGTDTQY
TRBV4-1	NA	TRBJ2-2	ASSPPGGQGFGTGELF
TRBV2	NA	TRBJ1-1	ASSLEGLNTEAF
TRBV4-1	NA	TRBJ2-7	ASSQVGLGEQY
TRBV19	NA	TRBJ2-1	ASSTSGPNEQF
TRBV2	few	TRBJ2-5	ASSEFRTGGETQY
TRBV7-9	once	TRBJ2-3	ASSHRDRVITDTQY
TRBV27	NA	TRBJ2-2	ASSLVLSATGELF
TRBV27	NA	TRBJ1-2	ARSGGRAYGYT
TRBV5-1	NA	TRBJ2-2	ASSLAGTGNTGELF
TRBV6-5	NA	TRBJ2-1	ASSWGNAPGNEQF
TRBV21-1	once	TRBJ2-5	ASSKVVSQAQY
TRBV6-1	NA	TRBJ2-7	ASIISGDYEQY
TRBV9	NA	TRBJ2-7	ASSIGTGSYEQY
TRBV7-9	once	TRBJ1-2	ASSDRYGGDGYT
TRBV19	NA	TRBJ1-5	ASSLRGNQPQH
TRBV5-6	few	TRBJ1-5	ASSLSRDRDSNQPQH
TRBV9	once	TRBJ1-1	ASSTRDSVNTEAF
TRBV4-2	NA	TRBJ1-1	ASSAERNRVDEAF
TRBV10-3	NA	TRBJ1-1	AISPSTGNTEAF
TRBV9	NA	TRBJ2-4	ASSVGSQTPGVQY
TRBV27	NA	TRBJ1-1	ASSSVREAF
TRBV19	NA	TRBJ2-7	ASAPRSPSYEQY